A selection of T cell receptor beta chains follows, all from one sample in a study of PD-1 blockade in classical Hodgkin lymphoma. This table comes from immunoSEQ multiplex PCR, and its TCRdb copy is limited to in-frame clones, with some not included. The sample shows about 86,000 clones, roughly nine tenths of them seen only once. Material: peripheral blood mononuclear cells (PBMCs), obtained before the second cycle of nivolumab. The receptors derive from a human donor with classical Hodgkin lymphoma. Each CDR3 is given with its conserved first and last residue. D genes are given only for firm matches. Size values are once, few and many counts, or a class for expanded clones, and some rows have none.

v_call	d_call	cdr3_length	j_call	clone_size	cdr3_aa	cdr3_nt
TRBV6-6	.	14	TRBJ2-5	.	CASSYMVAQETQYF	TGTGCCAGCAGTTACATGGTAGCCCAAGAGACCCAGTACTTC
TRBV7-2	TRBD2	14	TRBJ2-2	.	CASSFLAGTGELFF	TGTGCCAGCAGCTTTCTAGCGGGGACCGGGGAGCTGTTTTTT
TRBV18	.	15	TRBJ1-5	.	CASSPQGVGNQPQHF	TGTGCCAGCTCACCACAGGGGGTCGGCAATCAGCCCCAGCATTTT
TRBV9	.	14	TRBJ2-7	once	CASSPRGHDREQYF	TGTGCCAGCAGCCCCCGGGGACACGACAGAGAGCAGTACTTC
TRBV19	.	17	TRBJ1-3	.	CASSRDPGTGAGNTIYF	TGTGCCAGTAGTAGGGATCCGGGGACGGGCGCTGGAAACACCATATATTTT
TRBV30	.	14	TRBJ2-2	.	CAWSVWGSVGLTFF	TGTGCCTGGAGTGTATGGGGCAGTGTGGGGTTAACGTTTTTT
TRBV6-1	.	14	TRBJ2-3	once	CASGESVSTDTQYF	TGTGCCAGCGGGGAGAGCGTTAGCACAGATACGCAGTATTTT
TRBV27	.	15	TRBJ1-6	.	CASSFGVSYNSPLHF	TGTGCCAGCAGCTTCGGGGTATCCTATAATTCACCCCTCCACTTT
TRBV2	.	14	TRBJ1-5	.	CASSGSNSDQPQHF	TGTGCCAGCAGTGGCAGCAACTCCGATCAGCCCCAGCATTTT
TRBV13	.	13	TRBJ2-1	once	CASSLGQGNEQFF	TGTGCCAGCAGCTTAGGCCAGGGCAATGAGCAGTTCTTC
TRBV28	TRBD2	17	TRBJ2-4	.	CASSFIGSGGLGNIQYF	TGTGCCAGCAGTTTTATAGGCAGCGGGGGCCTGGGGAACATTCAGTACTTC
TRBV6-1	.	17	TRBJ1-6	.	CASSEALFGGLNSPLHF	TGTGCCAGCAGTGAAGCCCTCTTCGGGGGCCTTAATTCACCCCTCCACTTT
TRBV11-2	TRBD1	15	TRBJ2-5	.	CASSLEAGGEETQYF	TGTGCCAGCAGCTTAGAGGCAGGGGGAGAAGAGACCCAGTACTTC
TRBV5-1	.	14	TRBJ1-2	once	CASSLGDPNYGYTF	TGCGCCAGCAGTCTTGGAGATCCTAACTATGGCTACACCTTC
TRBV5-4	TRBD2	15	TRBJ2-3	.	CASSGTTQTGGTQYF	TGTGCCAGCAGCGGGACTACCCAGACGGGGGGTACGCAGTATTTT
TRBV19	.	13	TRBJ2-7	.	CATAGHLLNEQYF	TGTGCCACCGCGGGACACCTACTAAACGAGCAGTACTTC
TRBV28	.	16	TRBJ2-5	.	CASSSRRRGYLETQYF	TGTGCCAGCAGCTCAAGGAGGCGGGGATACCTAGAGACCCAGTACTTC
TRBV4-1	.	13	TRBJ2-5	.	CASSQETAETQYF	TGCGCCAGCAGCCAAGAGACAGCAGAGACCCAGTACTTC
TRBV6-1	.	14	TRBJ1-5	.	CASERGFPLGTQHF	TGTGCCAGCGAGCGAGGGTTCCCTTTGGGAACCCAGCATTTT
TRBV6-1	TRBD1	14	TRBJ2-2	.	CASFRTGDRRELFF	TGTGCCAGCTTTAGGACAGGGGATAGGAGGGAGCTGTTTTTT
TRBV5-1	.	16	TRBJ2-3	.	CASSLDGAPRTDTQYF	TGCGCCAGCAGCTTGGACGGGGCTCCTAGGACAGATACGCAGTATTTT
TRBV4-1	TRBD2	16	TRBJ2-1	.	CASSQVAGGTYNEQFF	TGCGCCAGCAGCCAAGTGGCGGGGGGCACCTACAATGAGCAGTTCTTC
TRBV27	.	11	TRBJ2-7	.	CASGVGGEQYF	TGTGCCAGCGGAGTCGGGGGCGAGCAGTACTTC
TRBV6-1	TRBD1	17	TRBJ1-3	.	CASSEVGTGTGRNTIYF	TGTGCCAGCAGTGAAGTGGGGACCGGGACAGGGCGAAACACCATATATTTT
TRBV27	.	16	TRBJ2-6	.	CASSLFSEAGANVLTF	TGTGCCAGCAGTTTATTCTCGGAAGCTGGGGCCAACGTCCTGACTTTC
TRBV4-1	TRBD2	17	TRBJ2-2	.	CASSQDRLAGLTGELFF	TGCGCCAGCAGCCAAGATCGATTAGCGGGGTTAACCGGGGAGCTGTTTTTT
TRBV5-4	.	14	TRBJ1-2	.	CASSLEGFRDGYTF	TGTGCCAGCAGCTTGGAGGGGTTTCGGGATGGCTACACCTTC
TRBV5-1	.	15	TRBJ2-1	.	CASSLAQGISGEQFF	TGCGCCAGCAGCTTGGCGCAGGGGATTTCCGGTGAGCAGTTCTTC
TRBV7-2	TRBD1	14	TRBJ2-3	.	CASSPDRGTDTQYF	TGTGCCAGCAGCCCGGACAGGGGGACAGATACGCAGTATTTT